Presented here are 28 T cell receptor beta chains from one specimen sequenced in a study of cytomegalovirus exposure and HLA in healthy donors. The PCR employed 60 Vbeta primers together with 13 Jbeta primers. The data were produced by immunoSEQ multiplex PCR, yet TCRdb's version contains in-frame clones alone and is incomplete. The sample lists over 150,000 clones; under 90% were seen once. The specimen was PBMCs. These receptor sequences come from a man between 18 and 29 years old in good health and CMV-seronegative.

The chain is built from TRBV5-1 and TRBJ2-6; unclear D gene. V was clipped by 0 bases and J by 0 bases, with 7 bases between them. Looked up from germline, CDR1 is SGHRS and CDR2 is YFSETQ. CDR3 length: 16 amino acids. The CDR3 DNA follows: TGCGCCAGCAGCTTGGGCAGAAGCTCTGGGGCCAACGTCCTGACTTTC. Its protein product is CASSLGRSSGANVLTF.

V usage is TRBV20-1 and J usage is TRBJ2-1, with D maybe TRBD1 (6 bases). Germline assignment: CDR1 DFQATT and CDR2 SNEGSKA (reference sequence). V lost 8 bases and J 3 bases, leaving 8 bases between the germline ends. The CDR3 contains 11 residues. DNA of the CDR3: TGCAGTCCGGACAGCTACAATGAGCAGTTCTTC. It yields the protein CSPDSYNEQFF.

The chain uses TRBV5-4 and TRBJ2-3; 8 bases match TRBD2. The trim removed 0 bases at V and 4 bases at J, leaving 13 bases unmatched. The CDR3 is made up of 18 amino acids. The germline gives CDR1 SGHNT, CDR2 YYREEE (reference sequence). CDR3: CASSLALTRGGSSDTQYF. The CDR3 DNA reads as TGTGCCAGCAGCTTGGCCCTTACTCGCGGGGGGAGCTCAGATACGCAGTATTTT.

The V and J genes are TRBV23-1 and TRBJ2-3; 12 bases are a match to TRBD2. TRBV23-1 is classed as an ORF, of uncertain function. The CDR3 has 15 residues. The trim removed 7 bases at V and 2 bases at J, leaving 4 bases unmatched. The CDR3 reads CASTRLAGVTDTQYF. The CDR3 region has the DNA TGCGCCAGCACCCGACTAGCGGGAGTCACAGATACGCAGTATTTT.

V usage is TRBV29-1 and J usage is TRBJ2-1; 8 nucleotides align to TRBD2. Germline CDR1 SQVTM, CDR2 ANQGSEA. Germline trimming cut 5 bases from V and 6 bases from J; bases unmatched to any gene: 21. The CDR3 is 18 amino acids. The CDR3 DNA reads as TGCAGCGTTCTCATGGGGTTTAAGGGGACTAGAAAGGGCAATGAGCAGTTCTTC. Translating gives CSVLMGFKGTRKGNEQFF.

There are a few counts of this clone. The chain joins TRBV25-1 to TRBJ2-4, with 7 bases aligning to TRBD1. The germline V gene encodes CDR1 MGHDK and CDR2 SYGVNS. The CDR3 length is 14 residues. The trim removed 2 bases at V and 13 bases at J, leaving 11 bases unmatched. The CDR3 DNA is TGTGCCAGCAGTGAAAGGGGGCCGAGGGGGTCCCAGTACTTC. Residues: CASSERGPRGSQYF.

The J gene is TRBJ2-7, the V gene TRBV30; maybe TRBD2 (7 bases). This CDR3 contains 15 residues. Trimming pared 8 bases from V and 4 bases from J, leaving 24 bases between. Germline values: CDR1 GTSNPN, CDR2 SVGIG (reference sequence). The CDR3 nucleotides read TGTGCCGGTGGGGGGGGAGGGGGAGCAAAATACGAGCAGTACTTC. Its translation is CAGGGGGGAKYEQYF.

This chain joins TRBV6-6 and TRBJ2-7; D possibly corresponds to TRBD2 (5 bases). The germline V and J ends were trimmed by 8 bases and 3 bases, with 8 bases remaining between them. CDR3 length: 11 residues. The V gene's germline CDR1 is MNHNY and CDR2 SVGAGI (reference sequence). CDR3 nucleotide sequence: TGTGCCAGCCAGAGCGGCTACGAGCAGTACTTC. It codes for CASQSGYEQYF.

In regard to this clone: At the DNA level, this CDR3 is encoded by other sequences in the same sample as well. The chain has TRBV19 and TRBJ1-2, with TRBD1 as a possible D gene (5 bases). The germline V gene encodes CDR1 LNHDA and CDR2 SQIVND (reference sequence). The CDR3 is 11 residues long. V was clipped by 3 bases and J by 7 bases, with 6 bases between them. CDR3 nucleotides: TGTGCCAGTAGTATCGGGGGTGGCTACACCTTC. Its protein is CASSIGGGYTF.

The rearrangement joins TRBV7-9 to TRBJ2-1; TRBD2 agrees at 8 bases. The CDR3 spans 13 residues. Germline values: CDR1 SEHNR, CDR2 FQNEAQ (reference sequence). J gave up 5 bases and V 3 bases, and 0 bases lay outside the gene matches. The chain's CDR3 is CASSLTSDNEQFF. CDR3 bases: TGTGCCAGCAGCTTGACTAGCGACAATGAGCAGTTCTTC. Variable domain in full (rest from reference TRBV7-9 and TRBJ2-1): DTGVSQNPRHKITKRGQNVTFRCDPISEHNRLYWYRQTLGQGPEFLTYFQNEAQLEKSRLLSDRFSAERPKGSFSTLEIQRTEQGDSAMYLCASSLTSDNEQFFGPGTRLTVL.

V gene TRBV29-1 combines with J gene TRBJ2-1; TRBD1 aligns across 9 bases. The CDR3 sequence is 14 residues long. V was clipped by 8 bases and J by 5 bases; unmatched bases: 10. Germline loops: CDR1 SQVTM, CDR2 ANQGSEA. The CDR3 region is CSSRRDRDHNEQFF. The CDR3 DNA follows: TGCAGCTCCCGACGGGACAGGGATCACAATGAGCAGTTCTTC.

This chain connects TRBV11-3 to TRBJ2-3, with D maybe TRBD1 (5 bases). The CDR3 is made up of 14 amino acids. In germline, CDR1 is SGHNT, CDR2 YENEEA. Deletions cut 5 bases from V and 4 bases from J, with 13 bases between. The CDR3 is CASSPLGVADTQYF. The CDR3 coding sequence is TGTGCCAGCAGCCCCCTAGGGGTGGCAGATACGCAGTATTTT.

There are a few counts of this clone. The chain's CDR3 is CASSPRAGQKYEQYF. CDR3 DNA: TGTGCCAGCAGCCCGCGGGCAGGTCAGAAATACGAGCAGTACTTC. V usage is TRBV7-9 and J usage is TRBJ2-7; D may be TRBD2 (5 bases). Germline V gene lookup returns CDR1 SEHNR and CDR2 FQNEAQ (reference sequence). V lost 5 bases to trimming and J lost 4 bases, with 18 bases between them. This CDR3 has 15 residues.

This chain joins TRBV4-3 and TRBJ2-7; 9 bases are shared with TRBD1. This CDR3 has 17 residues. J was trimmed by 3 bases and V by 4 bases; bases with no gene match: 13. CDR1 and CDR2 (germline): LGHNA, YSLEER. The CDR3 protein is CASSLGTGTISRYEQYF. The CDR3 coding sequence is TGCGCCAGCAGCCTAGGGACAGGGACCATCAGCCGCTACGAGCAGTACTTC.

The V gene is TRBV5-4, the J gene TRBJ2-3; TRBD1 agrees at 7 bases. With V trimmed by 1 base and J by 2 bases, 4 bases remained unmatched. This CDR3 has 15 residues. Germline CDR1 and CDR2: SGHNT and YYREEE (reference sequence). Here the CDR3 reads CASSLWTGFTDTQYF. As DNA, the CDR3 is TGTGCCAGCAGCTTGTGGACAGGATTCACAGATACGCAGTATTTT.

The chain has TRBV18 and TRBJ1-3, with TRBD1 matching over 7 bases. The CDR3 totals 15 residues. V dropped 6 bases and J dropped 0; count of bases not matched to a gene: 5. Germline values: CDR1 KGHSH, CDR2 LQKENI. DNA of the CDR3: TGTGCCAGCTCGCGGGACAGATCCTCTGGAAACACCATATATTTT. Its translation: CASSRDRSSGNTIYF.

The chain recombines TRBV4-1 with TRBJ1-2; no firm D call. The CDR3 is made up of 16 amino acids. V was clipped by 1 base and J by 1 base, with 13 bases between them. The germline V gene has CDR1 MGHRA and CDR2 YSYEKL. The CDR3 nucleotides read TGCGCCAGCAGCCAAGCCCTGCATCGGGATAACTATGGCTACACCTTC. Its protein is CASSQALHRDNYGYTF.

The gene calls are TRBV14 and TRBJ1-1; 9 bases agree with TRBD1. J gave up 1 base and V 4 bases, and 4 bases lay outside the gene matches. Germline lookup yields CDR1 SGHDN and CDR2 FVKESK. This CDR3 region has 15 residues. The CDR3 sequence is CASSRNRGRNTEAFF. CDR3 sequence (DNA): TGTGCCAGCAGCCGCAACAGGGGGCGGAACACTGAAGCTTTCTTT.

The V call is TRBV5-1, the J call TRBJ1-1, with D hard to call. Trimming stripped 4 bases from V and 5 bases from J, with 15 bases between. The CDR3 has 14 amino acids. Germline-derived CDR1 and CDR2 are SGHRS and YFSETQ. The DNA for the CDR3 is TGCGCCAGCAGCGCGGCGGGTCACTTAACTGAAGCTTTCTTT. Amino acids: CASSAAGHLTEAFF.

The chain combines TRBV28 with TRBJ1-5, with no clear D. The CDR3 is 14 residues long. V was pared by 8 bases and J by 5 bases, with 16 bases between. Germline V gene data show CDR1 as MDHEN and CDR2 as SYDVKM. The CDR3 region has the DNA TGTGCCAGCTGCGACTCGAACCGGGATCAGCCCCAGCATTTT. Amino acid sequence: CASCDSNRDQPQHF.

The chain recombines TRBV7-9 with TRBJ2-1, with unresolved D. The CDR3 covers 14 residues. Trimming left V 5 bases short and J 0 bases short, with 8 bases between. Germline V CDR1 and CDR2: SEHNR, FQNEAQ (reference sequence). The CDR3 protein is CASSPDSSYNEQFF. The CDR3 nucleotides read TGTGCCAGCAGCCCCGACTCCTCCTACAATGAGCAGTTCTTC.

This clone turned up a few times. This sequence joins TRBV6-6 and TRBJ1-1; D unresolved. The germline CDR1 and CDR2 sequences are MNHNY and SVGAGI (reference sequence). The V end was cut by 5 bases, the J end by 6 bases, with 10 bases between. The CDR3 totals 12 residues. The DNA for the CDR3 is TGTGCCAGCAGTCCCAGCGGCGCTGAAGCTTTCTTT. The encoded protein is CASSPSGAEAFF.

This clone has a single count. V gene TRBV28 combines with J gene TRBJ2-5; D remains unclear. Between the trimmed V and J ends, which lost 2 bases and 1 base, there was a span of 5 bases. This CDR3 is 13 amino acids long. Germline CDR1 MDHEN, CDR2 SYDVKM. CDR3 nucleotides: TGTGCCAGCAGTTTAAACGGCCAAGAGACCCAGTACTTC. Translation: CASSLNGQETQYF.

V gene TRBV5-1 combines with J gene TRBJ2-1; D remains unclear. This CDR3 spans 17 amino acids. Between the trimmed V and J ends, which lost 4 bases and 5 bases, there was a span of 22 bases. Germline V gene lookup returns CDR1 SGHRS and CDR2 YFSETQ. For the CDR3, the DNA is TGCGCCAGCAGCCCGGCGGCAGTAACAAAAAACGACAATGAGCAGTTCTTC. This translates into CASSPAAVTKNDNEQFF.

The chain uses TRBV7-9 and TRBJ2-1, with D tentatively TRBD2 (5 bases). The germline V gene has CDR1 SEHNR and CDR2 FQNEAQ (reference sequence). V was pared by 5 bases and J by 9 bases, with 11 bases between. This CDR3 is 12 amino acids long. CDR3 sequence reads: CASSHGLPEQFF. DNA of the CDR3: TGTGCCAGCAGCCACGGACTGCCTGAGCAGTTCTTC.

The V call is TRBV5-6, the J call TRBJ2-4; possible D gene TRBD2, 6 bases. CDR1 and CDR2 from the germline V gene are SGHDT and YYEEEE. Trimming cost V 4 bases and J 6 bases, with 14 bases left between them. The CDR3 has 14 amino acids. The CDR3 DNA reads TGTGCCAGCAGCCCGACGGGGGATGCAAACATTCAGTACTTC. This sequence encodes CASSPTGDANIQYF.

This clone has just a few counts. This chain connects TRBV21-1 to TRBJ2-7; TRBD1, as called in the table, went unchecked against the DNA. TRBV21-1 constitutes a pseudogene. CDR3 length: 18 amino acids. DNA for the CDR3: TGTGCCAGCAGGAACCCGCCGGGCGGGACAGTACCTTCCTACGAGCAGTACTTC. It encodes CASRNPPGGTVPSYEQYF.

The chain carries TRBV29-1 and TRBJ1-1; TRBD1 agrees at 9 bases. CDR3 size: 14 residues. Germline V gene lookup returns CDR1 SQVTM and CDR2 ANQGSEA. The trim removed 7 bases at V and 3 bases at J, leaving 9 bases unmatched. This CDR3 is CSGVPTGGYTEAFF. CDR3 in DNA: TGCAGCGGCGTACCGACAGGGGGTTACACTGAAGCTTTCTTT.